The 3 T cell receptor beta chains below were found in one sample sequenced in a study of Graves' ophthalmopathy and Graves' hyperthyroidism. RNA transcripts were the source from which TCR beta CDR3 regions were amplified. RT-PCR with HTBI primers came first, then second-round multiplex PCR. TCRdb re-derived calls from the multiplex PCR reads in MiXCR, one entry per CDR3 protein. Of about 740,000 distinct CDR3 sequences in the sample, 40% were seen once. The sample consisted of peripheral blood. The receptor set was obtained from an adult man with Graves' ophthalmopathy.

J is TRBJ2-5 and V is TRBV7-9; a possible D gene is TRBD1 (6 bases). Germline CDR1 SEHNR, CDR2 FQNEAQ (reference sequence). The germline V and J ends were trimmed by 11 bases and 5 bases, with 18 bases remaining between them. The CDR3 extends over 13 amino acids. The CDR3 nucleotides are TGTGCCTACCATGACAGGACGGAGGAGACCCAGTACTTC. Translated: CAYHDRTEETQYF. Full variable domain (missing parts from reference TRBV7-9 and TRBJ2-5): DTGVSQNPRHKITKRGQNVTFRCDPISEHNRLYWYRQTLGQGPEFLTYFQNEAQLEKSRLLSDRFSAERPKGSFSTLEIQRTEQGDSAMYLCAYHDRTEETQYFGPGTRLLVL.

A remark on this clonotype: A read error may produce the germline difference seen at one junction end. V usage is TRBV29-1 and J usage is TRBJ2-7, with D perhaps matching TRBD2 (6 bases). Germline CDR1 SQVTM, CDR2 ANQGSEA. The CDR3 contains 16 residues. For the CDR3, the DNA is TGCAGCGCTGAAGAATCCTCCGGGGGACTTAATTACGAGCAGTACTTC. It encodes CSAEESSGGLNYEQYF.

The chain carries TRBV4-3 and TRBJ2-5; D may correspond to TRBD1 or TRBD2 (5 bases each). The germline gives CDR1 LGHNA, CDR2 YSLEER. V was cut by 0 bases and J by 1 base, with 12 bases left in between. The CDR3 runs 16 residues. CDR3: CASSQDGASSQETQYF. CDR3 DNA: TGCGCCAGCAGCCAAGACGGGGCTAGCAGCCAAGAGACCCAGTACTTC.